These T cell receptor beta chains were read from a single sample in a study of OX40 agonist ivuxolimab in advanced cancers. Generated by immunoSEQ multiplex PCR, the TCRdb table keeps only in-frame clones and is missing some. The data contain approximately 52,000 clones, more than 75% of them singletons. The sequenced sample was CD4+ or CD8+ T cells sorted from blood, obtained in a trial of the OX40 agonist ivuxolimab. Receptors originate from an adult with an advanced solid tumor such as melanoma, head and neck, liver or kidney cancer. Each CDR3 is given with its conserved first and last residue. Each record gives: V gene, clone size, J gene, D gene, CDR3 protein, CDR3 DNA. The D gene is left open where the match is weak. Where a row states a size, it is once, few, many or the class of an expanded clone; other rows omit it.

TRBV6-5	-	TRBJ1-6	TRBD1	CASRQTGENSPLHF	TGTGCCAGCAGACAGACAGGGGAAAATTCACCCCTCCACTTT
TRBV7-3	-	TRBJ2-1	-	CASSLSAGSYNEQFF	TGTGCCAGCAGCTTATCCGCGGGCTCCTACAATGAGCAGTTCTTC
TRBV6-1	-	TRBJ2-2	-	CASMVARNTGELFF	TGTGCCTCCATGGTAGCCCGGAACACCGGGGAGCTGTTTTTT
TRBV7-2	few	TRBJ2-3	-	CASSLVGFGTDTQYF	TGTGCCAGCAGCTTAGTCGGCTTCGGGACAGATACGCAGTATTTT
TRBV9	-	TRBJ2-1	-	CASSQLSYNEQFF	TGTGCCAGCAGCCAACTGTCCTACAATGAGCAGTTCTTC
TRBV7-9	-	TRBJ2-7	-	CASSPPQGIAYEQYF	TGTGCCAGCAGCCCTCCACAGGGAATAGCCTACGAGCAGTACTTC
TRBV11-2	-	TRBJ1-1	-	CASSWEGTEAFF	TGTGCCAGCAGCTGGGAGGGCACTGAAGCTTTCTTT
TRBV11-2	-	TRBJ2-7	-	CASSIAGGRNEQYF	TGTGCCAGCAGCATAGCTGGGGGAAGGAACGAGCAGTACTTC
TRBV27	-	TRBJ1-1	-	CASSPGVSEAFF	TGTGCCAGCAGCCCGGGGGTGTCTGAAGCTTTCTTT
TRBV15	-	TRBJ2-7	-	CATSRGGQSYEQYF	TGTGCCACCAGCAGAGGAGGGCAGTCCTACGAGCAGTACTTC
TRBV28	-	TRBJ1-1	-	CASTSQGWSEAFF	TGTGCCAGCACCTCACAGGGTTGGTCTGAAGCTTTCTTT
TRBV19	-	TRBJ1-2	-	CASSIDGAPYGYTF	TGTGCCAGTAGTATAGATGGGGCACCGTATGGCTACACCTTC
TRBV7-3	-	TRBJ1-2	-	CASSLFLGYGYTF	TGTGCCAGCAGCTTGTTTTTGGGCTATGGCTACACCTTC
TRBV5-6	-	TRBJ2-3	TRBD2	CASSFGSGNTDTQYF	TGTGCCAGCAGCTTTGGTAGCGGGAACACAGATACGCAGTATTTT
TRBV4-3	-	TRBJ2-7	-	CASSQDRTGHTYEQYF	TGCGCCAGCAGCCAAGATCGTACGGGTCACACCTACGAGCAGTACTTC
TRBV28	once	TRBJ1-1	-	CASSPTRITEAFF	TGTGCCAGCAGTCCCACAAGGATCACTGAAGCTTTCTTT
TRBV6-5	-	TRBJ1-6	-	CASSLSGGTNSPLHF	TGTGCCAGCAGCCTCAGCGGGGGGACCAATTCACCCCTCCACTTT
TRBV28	-	TRBJ2-1	-	CASSLVGGDNEQFF	TGTGCCAGCAGTTTAGTCGGTGGTGACAATGAGCAGTTCTTC
TRBV27	-	TRBJ1-2	-	CASSPTRTGKIYGYTF	TGTGCCAGCAGTCCGACTAGAACAGGGAAAATCTATGGCTACACCTTC
TRBV5-5	-	TRBJ2-7	-	CASTWGGTSSYEQYF	TGTGCCAGCACCTGGGGTGGGACGTCCTCCTACGAGCAGTACTTC
TRBV29-1	-	TRBJ1-1	-	CSVEGLPNTEAFF	TGCAGCGTTGAAGGTCTGCCGAACACTGAAGCTTTCTTT
TRBV28	-	TRBJ2-1	-	CASSYPGAYNEQFF	TGTGCCAGCAGCTACCCGGGGGCCTACAATGAGCAGTTCTTC
TRBV5-1	-	TRBJ2-5	-	CASSSLYQETQYF	TGCGCCAGCAGCTCCCTGTACCAAGAGACCCAGTACTTC
TRBV4-3	-	TRBJ1-4	TRBD1	CASSQGRTGLATNEKLFF	TGCGCCAGCAGCCAAGGAAGGACAGGACTTGCAACTAATGAAAAACTGTTTTTT
TRBV7-6	-	TRBJ2-7	TRBD1	CASSPGAGQGLGEQYF	TGTGCCAGCAGCCCGGGGGCGGGACAGGGGCTGGGCGAGCAGTACTTC
TRBV5-6	-	TRBJ2-3	TRBD1	CASSWSMGTGKDTQYF	TGTGCCAGCAGCTGGAGTATGGGGACAGGGAAAGATACGCAGTATTTT
TRBV6-5	-	TRBJ1-1	-	CASSYGLGGPYTEAFF	TGTGCCAGCAGTTACGGGCTGGGGGGGCCCTACACTGAAGCTTTCTTT
TRBV13	once	TRBJ2-7	-	CASSQDPQASGYEQYF	TGCGCCAGCAGCCAAGATCCACAGGCTTCGGGGTACGAGCAGTACTTC
TRBV12-1	-	TRBJ1-2	-	CASSFARGQRNYGYTF	TGTGCCAGCAGCTTCGCAAGGGGACAGAGGAACTATGGCTACACCTTC
TRBV28	-	TRBJ2-1	-	CVSSLRGTANEQFF	TGTGTCAGCAGTCTCCGGGGTACGGCTAATGAGCAGTTCTTC
TRBV2	-	TRBJ2-7	TRBD1	CASSEPLGQELSYEQYF	TGTGCCAGCAGTGAACCCTTGGGACAGGAACTCTCCTACGAGCAGTACTTC
TRBV27	once	TRBJ1-2	-	CASTRGGSDGYTF	TGTGCCAGCACCCGGGGCGGGAGCGATGGCTACACCTTC
TRBV19	-	TRBJ2-4	-	CASSITAAYAKNIQYF	TGTGCCAGTAGTATCACAGCAGCGTATGCCAAAAACATTCAGTACTTC
TRBV28	-	TRBJ2-5	TRBD2	CASSGLGGTQYF	TGTGCCAGCAGCGGACTAGGAGGGACCCAGTACTTC
TRBV2	-	TRBJ2-1	-	CASSYTAYNEQFF	TGTGCCAGCAGTTATACAGCCTACAATGAGCAGTTCTTC
TRBV9	-	TRBJ1-2	-	CASSTGQTNIEYGYTF	TGTGCCAGCAGCACGGGGCAGACGAATATTGAATATGGCTACACCTTC
TRBV12-5	-	TRBJ2-5	-	CASGWQGRRETQYF	TGTGCTAGTGGATGGCAGGGGCGGCGAGAGACCCAGTACTTC
TRBV13	-	TRBJ1-1	-	CASPRRGPEAFF	TGTGCCAGCCCACGCCGGGGACCTGAAGCTTTCTTT
TRBV10-3	-	TRBJ2-5	-	CAISESTRETQYF	TGTGCCATCAGTGAGTCGACTCGGGAGACCCAGTACTTC
TRBV9	-	TRBJ2-2	TRBD1	CASSVLDRGLQAGELFF	TGTGCCAGCAGCGTGCTCGATAGGGGGCTACAGGCCGGGGAGCTGTTTTTT
TRBV4-1	few	TRBJ2-7	-	CASSQEVSGGASTYEQYF	TGCGCCAGCAGCCAAGAGGTGAGTGGGGGTGCCTCTACCTACGAGCAGTACTTC
TRBV27	-	TRBJ2-7	TRBD2	CASSLGGEQYF	TGTGCCAGCAGTTTGGGGGGGGAGCAGTACTTC
TRBV29-1	-	TRBJ1-3	TRBD1	CSVEVQGAPGNTIYF	TGCAGCGTTGAGGTACAGGGGGCGCCGGGAAACACCATATATTTT
TRBV11-2	-	TRBJ1-1	-	CASSSLEGAEAFF	TGTGCCAGCAGCTCCCTTGAGGGGGCTGAAGCTTTCTTT
TRBV28	-	TRBJ1-6	TRBD1	CASSFLPNRQGVESPLHF	TGTGCCAGCAGTTTCCTCCCGAACCGTCAGGGGGTGGAATCACCCCTCCACTTT
TRBV5-6	-	TRBJ2-1	-	CASSPTDNEQFF	TGTGCCAGCAGCCCCACAGACAATGAGCAGTTCTTC
TRBV28	-	TRBJ2-2	-	CASSPDGTGELFF	TGTGCCAGCAGTCCCGATGGGACCGGGGAGCTGTTTTTT
TRBV6-5	-	TRBJ1-6	TRBD1	CASSAVGQGSSPLHF	TGTGCCAGCAGCGCCGTGGGACAGGGCTCTTCACCCCTCCACTTT
TRBV5-4	-	TRBJ1-3	-	CASSFWGGSGNTIYF	TGTGCCAGCAGCTTTTGGGGGGGCTCTGGAAACACCATATATTTT
TRBV14	-	TRBJ2-7	-	CASSQSMAAWDEQYF	TGTGCCAGCAGCCAATCTATGGCCGCTTGGGACGAGCAGTACTTC
TRBV19	-	TRBJ1-1	TRBD1	CASSYRGENTEAFF	TGTGCCAGTAGTTACAGGGGGGAAAACACTGAAGCTTTCTTT
TRBV6-6	-	TRBJ1-1	-	CASSYRGNTEAFF	TGTGCCAGCAGTTACAGGGGTAACACTGAAGCTTTCTTT
TRBV9	-	TRBJ1-5	-	CASSAGTAYSNQPQHF	TGTGCCAGCAGCGCCGGGACCGCCTATAGCAATCAGCCCCAGCATTTT
TRBV13	medium-sized	TRBJ1-1	TRBD1	CASSHRGAANTEAFF	TGTGCCAGCAGCCACAGGGGGGCCGCGAACACTGAAGCTTTCTTT
TRBV5-6	once	TRBJ2-7	TRBD1	CASSPGQGIYEQYF	TGTGCCAGCAGCCCGGGACAGGGTATCTACGAGCAGTACTTC